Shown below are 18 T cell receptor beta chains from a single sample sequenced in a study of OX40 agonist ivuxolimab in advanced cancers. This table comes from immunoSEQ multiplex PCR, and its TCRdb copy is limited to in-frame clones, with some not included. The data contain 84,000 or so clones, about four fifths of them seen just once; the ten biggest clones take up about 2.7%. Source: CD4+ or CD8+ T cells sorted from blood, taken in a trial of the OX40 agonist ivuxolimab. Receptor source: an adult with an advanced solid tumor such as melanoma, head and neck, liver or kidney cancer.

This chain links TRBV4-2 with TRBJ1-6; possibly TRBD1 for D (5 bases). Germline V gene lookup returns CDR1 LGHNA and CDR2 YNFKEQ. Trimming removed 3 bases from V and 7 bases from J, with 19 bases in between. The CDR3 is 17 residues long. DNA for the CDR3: TGTGCCAGCAGCCATCCCTGGGGGGGAGGGGAAAATTCACCCCTCCACTTT. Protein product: CASSHPWGGGENSPLHF.

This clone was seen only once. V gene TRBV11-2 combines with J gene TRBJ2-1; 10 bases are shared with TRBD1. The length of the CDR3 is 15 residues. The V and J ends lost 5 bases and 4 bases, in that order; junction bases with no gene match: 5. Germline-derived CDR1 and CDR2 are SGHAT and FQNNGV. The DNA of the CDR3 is TGTGCCAGCAGCCCGCGGACAGGGGGGTACAATGAGCAGTTCTTC. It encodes CASSPRTGGYNEQFF. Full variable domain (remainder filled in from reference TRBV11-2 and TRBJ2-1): EAGVAQSPRYKIIEKRQSVAFWCNPISGHATLYWYQQILGQGPKLLIQFQNNGVVDDSQLPKDRFSAERLKGVDSTLKIQPAKLEDSAVYLCASSPRTGGYNEQFFGPGTRLTVL.

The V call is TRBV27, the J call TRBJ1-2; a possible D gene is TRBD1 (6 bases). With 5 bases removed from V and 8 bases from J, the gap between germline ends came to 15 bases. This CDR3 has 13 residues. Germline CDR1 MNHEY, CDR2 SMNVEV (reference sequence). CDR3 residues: CASSLATGNGYTF. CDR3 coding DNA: TGTGCCAGCAGTCTCGCTACAGGGAACGGCTACACCTTC.

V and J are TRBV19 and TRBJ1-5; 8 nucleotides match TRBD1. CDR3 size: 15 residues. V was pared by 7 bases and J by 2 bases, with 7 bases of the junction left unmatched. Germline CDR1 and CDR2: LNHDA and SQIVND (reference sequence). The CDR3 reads CASNNPGQGNQPQHF. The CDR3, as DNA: TGTGCCAGTAACAACCCGGGACAGGGCAATCAGCCCCAGCATTTT.

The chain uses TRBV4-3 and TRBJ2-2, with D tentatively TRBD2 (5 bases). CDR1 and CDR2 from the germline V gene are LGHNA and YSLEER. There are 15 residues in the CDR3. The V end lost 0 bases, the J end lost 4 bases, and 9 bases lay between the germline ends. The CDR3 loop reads CASSQDTGSTGELFF. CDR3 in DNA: TGCGCCAGCAGCCAAGATACGGGGAGCACCGGGGAGCTGTTTTTT.

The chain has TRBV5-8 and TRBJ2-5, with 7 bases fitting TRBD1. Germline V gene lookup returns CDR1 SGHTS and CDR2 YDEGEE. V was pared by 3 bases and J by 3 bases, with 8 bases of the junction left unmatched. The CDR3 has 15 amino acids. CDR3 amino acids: CASSSEGGPEETQYF. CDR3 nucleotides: TGTGCCAGCAGCTCGGAAGGGGGCCCAGAAGAGACCCAGTACTTC.

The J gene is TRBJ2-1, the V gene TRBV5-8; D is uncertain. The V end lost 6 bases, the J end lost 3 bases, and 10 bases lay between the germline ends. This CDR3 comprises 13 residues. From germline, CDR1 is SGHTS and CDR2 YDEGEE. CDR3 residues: CASKSRNYNEQFF. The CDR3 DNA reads TGTGCCAGCAAATCGCGAAACTACAATGAGCAGTTCTTC.

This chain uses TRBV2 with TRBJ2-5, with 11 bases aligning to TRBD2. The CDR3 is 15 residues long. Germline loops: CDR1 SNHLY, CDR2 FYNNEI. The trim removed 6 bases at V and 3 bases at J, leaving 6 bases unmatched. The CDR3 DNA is TGTGCCAGCAGGGGACCGGGACTAGCGGAAGAGACCCAGTACTTC. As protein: CASRGPGLAEETQYF. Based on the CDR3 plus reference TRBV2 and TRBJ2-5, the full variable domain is EPEVTQTPSHQVTQMGQEVILRCVPISNHLYFYWYRQILGQKVEFLVSFYNNEISEKSEIFDDQFSVERPDGSNFTLKIRSTKLEDSAMYFCASRGPGLAEETQYFGPGTRLLVL.

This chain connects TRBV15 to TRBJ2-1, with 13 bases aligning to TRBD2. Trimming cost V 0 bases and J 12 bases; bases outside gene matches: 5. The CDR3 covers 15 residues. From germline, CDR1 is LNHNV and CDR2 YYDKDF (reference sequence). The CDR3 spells CATSRDTSGGARQFF. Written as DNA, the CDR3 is TGTGCCACCAGCAGAGATACTAGCGGGGGGGCCAGGCAGTTCTTC.

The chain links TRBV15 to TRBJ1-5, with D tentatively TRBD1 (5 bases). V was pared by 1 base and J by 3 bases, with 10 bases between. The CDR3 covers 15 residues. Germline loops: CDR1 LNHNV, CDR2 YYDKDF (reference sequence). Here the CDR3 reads CATSRGWDVNQPQHF. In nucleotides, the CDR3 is TGTGCCACCAGCAGAGGGTGGGACGTCAATCAGCCCCAGCATTTT.

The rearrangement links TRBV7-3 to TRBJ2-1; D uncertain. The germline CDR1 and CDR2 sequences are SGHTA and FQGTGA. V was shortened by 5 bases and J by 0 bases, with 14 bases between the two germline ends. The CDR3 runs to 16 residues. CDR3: CASSPTQYSSYNEQFF. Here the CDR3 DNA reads TGTGCCAGCAGCCCAACTCAGTACAGCTCCTACAATGAGCAGTTCTTC.

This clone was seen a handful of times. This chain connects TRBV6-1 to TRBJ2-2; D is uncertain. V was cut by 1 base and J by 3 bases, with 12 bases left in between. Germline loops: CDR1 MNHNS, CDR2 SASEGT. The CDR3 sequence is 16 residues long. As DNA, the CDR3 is TGTGCCAGCAGTGAAGTTTGGTCGGTTTACACCGGGGAGCTGTTTTTT. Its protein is CASSEVWSVYTGELFF.

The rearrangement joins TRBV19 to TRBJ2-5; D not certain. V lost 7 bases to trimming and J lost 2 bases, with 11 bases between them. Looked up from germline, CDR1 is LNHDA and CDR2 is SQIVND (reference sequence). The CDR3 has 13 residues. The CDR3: CASTPAEQETQYF. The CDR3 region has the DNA TGTGCCAGTACTCCGGCGGAGCAAGAGACCCAGTACTTC.

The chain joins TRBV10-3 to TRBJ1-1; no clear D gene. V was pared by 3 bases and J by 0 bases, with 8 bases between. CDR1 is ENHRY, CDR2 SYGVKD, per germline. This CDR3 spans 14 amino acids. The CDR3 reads CAISDRELNTEAFF. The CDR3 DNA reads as TGTGCCATCAGTGACAGAGAATTGAACACTGAAGCTTTCTTT.

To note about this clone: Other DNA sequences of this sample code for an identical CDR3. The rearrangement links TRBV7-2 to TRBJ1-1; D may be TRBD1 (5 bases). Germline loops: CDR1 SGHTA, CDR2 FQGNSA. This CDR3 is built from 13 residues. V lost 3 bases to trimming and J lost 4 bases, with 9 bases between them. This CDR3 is CASSLQGGTEAFF. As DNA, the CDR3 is TGTGCCAGCAGCTTGCAGGGCGGCACTGAAGCTTTCTTT.

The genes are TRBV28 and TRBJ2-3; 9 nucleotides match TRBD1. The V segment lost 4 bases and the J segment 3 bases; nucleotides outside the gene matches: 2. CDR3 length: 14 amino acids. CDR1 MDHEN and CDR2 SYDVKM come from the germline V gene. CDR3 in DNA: TGTGCCAGCAGTTCGACAGGGGGTACAGATACGCAGTATTTT. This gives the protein CASSSTGGTDTQYF.

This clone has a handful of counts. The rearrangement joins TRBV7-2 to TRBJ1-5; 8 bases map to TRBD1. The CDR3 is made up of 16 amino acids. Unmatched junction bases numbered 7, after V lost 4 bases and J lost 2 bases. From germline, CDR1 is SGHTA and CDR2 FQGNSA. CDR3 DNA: TGTGCCAGCAGCTCACGGACAGGGCAGGGCAATCAGCCCCAGCATTTT. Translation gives CASSSRTGQGNQPQHF.

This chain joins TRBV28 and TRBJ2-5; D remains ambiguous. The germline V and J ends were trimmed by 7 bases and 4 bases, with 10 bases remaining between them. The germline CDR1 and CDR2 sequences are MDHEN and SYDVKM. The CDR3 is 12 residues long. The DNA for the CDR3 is TGTGCCAGCACCTATGGGCGAGAGACCCAGTACTTC. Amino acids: CASTYGRETQYF.